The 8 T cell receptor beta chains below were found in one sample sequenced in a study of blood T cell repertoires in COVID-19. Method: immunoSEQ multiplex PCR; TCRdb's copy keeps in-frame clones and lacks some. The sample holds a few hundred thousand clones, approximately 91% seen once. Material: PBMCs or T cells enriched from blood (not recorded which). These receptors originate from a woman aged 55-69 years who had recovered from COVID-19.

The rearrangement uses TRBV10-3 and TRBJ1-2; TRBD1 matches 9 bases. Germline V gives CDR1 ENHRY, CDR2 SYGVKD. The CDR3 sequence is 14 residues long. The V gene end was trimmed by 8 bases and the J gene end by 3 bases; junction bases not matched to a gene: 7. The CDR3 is CAISRTGGDYGYTF. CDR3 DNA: TGTGCCATCTCTAGAACAGGGGGCGACTATGGCTACACCTTC.

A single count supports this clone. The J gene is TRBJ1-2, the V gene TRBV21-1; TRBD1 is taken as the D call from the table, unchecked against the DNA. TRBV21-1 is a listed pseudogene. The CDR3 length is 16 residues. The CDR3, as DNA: TGTGCCAGCAGCAATTCTCCCGTTCGGACAGGGGACGGCTACACCTTC. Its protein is CASSNSPVRTGDGYTF.

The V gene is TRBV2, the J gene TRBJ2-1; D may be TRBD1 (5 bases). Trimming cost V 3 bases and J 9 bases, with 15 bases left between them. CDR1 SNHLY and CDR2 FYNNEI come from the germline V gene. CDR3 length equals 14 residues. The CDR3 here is CASSDAAGRREQFF. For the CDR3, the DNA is TGTGCCAGCAGTGATGCCGCAGGGCGGCGTGAGCAGTTCTTC.

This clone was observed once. Here the CDR3 reads CATQSGARTGELFF. The CDR3 nucleotides read TGCGCCACCCAGTCAGGGGCGCGGACCGGGGAGCTGTTTTTT. V is TRBV5-1 and J is TRBJ2-2, with D perhaps matching TRBD1 (6 bases). Germline loops: CDR1 SGHRS, CDR2 YFSETQ. V lost 9 bases, J lost 5 bases, and 17 bases lay in between. This CDR3 spans 14 amino acids.

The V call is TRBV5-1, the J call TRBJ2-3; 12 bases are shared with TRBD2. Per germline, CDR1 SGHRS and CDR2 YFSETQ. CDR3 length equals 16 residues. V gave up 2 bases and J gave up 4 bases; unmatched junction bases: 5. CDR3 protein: CASSLGLAGLSDTQYF. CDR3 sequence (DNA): TGCGCCAGCAGCTTAGGACTAGCGGGGCTTTCAGATACGCAGTATTTT.

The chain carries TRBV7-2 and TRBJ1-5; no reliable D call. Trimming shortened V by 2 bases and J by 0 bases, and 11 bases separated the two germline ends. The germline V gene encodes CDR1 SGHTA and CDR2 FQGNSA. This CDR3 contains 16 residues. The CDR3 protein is CASSLLSGYSNQPQHF. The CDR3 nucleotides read TGTGCCAGCAGCTTACTCTCCGGGTATAGCAATCAGCCCCAGCATTTT.

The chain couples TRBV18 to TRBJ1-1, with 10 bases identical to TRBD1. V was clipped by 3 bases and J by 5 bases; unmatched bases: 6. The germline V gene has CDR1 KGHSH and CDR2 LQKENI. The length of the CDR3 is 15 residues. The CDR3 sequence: CASSPDRGASTEAFF. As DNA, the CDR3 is TGTGCCAGCTCACCGGACAGGGGGGCGAGTACTGAAGCTTTCTTT.

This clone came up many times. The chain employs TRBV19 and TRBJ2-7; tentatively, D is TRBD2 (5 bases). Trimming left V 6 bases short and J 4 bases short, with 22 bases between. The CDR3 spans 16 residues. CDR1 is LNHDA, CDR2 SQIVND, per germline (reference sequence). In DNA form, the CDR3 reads TGTGCCAGTAGGGGTCAAGAGAGACCGGGCGGGTACGAGCAGTACTTC. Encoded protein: CASRGQERPGGYEQYF.